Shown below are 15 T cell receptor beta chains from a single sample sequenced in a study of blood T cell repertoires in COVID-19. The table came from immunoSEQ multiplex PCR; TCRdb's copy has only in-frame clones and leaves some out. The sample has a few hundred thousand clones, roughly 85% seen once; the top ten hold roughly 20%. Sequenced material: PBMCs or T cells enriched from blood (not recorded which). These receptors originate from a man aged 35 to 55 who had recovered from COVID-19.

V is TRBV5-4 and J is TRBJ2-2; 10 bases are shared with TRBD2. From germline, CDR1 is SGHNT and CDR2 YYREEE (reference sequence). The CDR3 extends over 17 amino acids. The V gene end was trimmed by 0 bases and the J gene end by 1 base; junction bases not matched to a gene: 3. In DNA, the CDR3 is TGTGCCAGCAGCTTGGTCGCTAGCGGGAGGAACACCGGGGAGCTGTTTTTT. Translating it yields CASSLVASGRNTGELFF.

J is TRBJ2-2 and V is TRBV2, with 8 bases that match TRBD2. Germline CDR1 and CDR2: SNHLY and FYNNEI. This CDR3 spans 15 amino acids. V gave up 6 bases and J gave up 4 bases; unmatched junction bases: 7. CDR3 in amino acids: CASSLSGSPTGELFF. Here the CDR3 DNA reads TGTGCCAGCAGCCTCAGCGGGAGCCCCACCGGGGAGCTGTTTTTT.

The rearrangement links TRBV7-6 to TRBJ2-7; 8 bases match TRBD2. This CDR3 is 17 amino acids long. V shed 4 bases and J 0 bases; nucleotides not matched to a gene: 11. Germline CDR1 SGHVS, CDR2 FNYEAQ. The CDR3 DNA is TGTGCCAGCAGCTCCCCAGGGGCGGGAGGTACCTCCTACGAGCAGTACTTC. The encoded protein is CASSSPGAGGTSYEQYF. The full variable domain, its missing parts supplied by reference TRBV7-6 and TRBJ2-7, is GAGVSQSPRYKVTKRGQDVALRCDPISGHVSLYWYRQALGQGPEFLTYFNYEAQQDKSGLPNDRFSAERPEGSISTLTIQRTEQRDSAMYRCASSSPGAGGTSYEQYFGPGTRLTVT.

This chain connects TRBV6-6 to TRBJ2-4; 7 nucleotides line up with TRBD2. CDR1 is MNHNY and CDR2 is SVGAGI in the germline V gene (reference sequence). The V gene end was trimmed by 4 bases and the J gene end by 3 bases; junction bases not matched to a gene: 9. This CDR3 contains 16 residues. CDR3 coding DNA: TGTGCCAGCAGTTCGGTCGGGAGGATGGGCAAAAACATTCAGTACTTC. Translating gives CASSSVGRMGKNIQYF.

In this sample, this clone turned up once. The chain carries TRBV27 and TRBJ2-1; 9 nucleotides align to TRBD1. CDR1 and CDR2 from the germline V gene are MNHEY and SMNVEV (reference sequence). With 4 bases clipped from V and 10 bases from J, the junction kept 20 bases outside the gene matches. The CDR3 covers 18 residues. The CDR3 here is CASSSLVLRDRVPVEQFF. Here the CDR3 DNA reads TGTGCCAGCAGTTCCCTGGTCCTGAGGGACAGGGTTCCGGTGGAGCAGTTCTTC.

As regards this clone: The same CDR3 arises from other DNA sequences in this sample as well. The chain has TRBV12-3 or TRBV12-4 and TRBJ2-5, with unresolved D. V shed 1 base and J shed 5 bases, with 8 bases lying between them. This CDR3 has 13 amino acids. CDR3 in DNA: TGTGCCAGCAGTTTAGGGCAACAGGAGACCCAGTACTTC. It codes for CASSLGQQETQYF.

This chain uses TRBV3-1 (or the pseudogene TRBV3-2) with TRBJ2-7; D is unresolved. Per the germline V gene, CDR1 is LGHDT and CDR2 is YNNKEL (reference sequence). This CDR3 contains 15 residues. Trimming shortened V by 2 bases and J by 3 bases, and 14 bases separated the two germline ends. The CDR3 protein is CASSQSLDSLYEQYF. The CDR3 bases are TGTGCCAGCAGCCAAAGTCTAGATTCTCTCTACGAGCAGTACTTC.

CDR3 in amino acids: CASSPGLGSSYNEQFF. CDR3 in DNA: TGTGCCAGCTCACCTGGACTGGGGAGCTCCTACAATGAGCAGTTCTTC. The chain uses TRBV18 and TRBJ2-1, with D perhaps TRBD2 (5 bases). CDR3 length: 16 amino acids. Germline V gives CDR1 KGHSH, CDR2 LQKENI. Trimming left V 3 bases short and J 0 bases short, with 12 bases between. Looking up the rest from reference TRBV18 and TRBJ2-1 gives the full variable domain: NAGVMQNPRHLVRRRGQEARLRCSPMKGHSHVYWYRQLPEEGLKFMVYLQKENIIDESGMPKERFSAEFPKEGPSILRIQQVVRGDSAAYFCASSPGLGSSYNEQFFGPGTRLTVL.

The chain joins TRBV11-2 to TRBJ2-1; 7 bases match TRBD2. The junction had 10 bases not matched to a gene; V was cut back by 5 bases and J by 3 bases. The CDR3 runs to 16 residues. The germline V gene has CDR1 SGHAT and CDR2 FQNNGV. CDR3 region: CASSLSWGLHYNEQFF. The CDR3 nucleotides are TGTGCCAGCAGCCTTAGCTGGGGACTACACTACAATGAGCAGTTCTTC.

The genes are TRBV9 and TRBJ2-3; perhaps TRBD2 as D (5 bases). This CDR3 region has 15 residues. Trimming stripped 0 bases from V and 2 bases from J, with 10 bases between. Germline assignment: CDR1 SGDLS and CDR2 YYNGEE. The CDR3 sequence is CASSVAAGTTDTQYF. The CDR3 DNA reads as TGTGCCAGCAGCGTAGCGGCGGGTACCACAGATACGCAGTATTTT.

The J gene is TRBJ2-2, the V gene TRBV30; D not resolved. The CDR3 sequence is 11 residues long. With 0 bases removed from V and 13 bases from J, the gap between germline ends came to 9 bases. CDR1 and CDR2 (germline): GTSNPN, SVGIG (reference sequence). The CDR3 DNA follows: TGTGCCTGGAGTGTTAGTCTCGGGCTGTTTTTT. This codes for CAWSVSLGLFF.

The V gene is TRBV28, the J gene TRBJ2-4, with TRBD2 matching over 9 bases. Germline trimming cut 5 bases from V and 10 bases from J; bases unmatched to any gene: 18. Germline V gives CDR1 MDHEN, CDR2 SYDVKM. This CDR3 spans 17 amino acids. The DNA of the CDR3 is TGTGCCAGCAGTGCCGCCGGGACTAGCCCACCGGGGGAGATTCAGTACTTC. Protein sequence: CASSAAGTSPPGEIQYF.

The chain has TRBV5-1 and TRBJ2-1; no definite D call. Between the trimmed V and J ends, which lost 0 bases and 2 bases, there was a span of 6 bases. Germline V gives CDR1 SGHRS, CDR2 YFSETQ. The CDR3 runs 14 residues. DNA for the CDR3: TGCGCCAGCAGCTTGGGCACAACCTACAATGAGCAGTTCTTC. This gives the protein CASSLGTTYNEQFF.

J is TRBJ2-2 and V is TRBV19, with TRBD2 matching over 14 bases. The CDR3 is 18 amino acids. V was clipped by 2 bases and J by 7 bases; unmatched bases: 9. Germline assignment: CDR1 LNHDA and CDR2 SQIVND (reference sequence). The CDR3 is CASSIFPGLAGEDGELFF. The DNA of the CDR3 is TGTGCCAGTAGTATATTTCCGGGACTAGCGGGAGAGGACGGGGAGCTGTTTTTT.

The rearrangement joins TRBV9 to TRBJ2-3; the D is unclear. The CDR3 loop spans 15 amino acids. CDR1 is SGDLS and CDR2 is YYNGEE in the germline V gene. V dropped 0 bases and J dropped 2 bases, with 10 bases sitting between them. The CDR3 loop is CASSVGNYVTDTQYF. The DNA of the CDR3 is TGTGCCAGCAGCGTAGGCAACTATGTCACAGATACGCAGTATTTT.